This is a list of T cell receptor beta chains from one sample in a study of molecular identifiers for immune sequencing clone quantification. One entry per CDR3 protein, called by TCRdb with MiXCR from the PCR reads. The sample records about half a million distinct CDR3 sequences, under 30% being singletons. Sequencing was performed on naive CD8+ T cells from blood, with Jurkat cell RNA spiked in. These TCRs come from a human donor in good health. Some libraries in this study had Jurkat cell RNA spiked in. The CDR3 runs from the conserved cysteine through the conserved F or W. D genes are given only for firm matches. Expanded clones get a size class; other rows say once, few or many, or leave the size out.

d_call j_call clone_size v_call cdr3_nt cdr3_aa
. TRBJ2-7 . TRBV29-1 TGCAGCGTTGAGACTAGGGGCGAGCAGTACTTC CSVETRGEQYF
TRBD1 TRBJ2-5 few TRBV27 TGTGCCAGCAGTCTAATACAGGGGGCCGAGGAGACCCAGTACTTC CASSLIQGAEETQYF
. TRBJ2-7 few TRBV2 TGTGCCAGCAGTGACCGTGGGTCGCCCTACGAGCAGTACTTC CASSDRGSPYEQYF
TRBD1 TRBJ1-4 few TRBV11-3 TGTGCCAGCAGTACGAGGGGGCTAGCCACTAATGAAAAACTGTTTTTT CASSTRGLATNEKLFF
. TRBJ1-4 . TRBV28 TGTGTCAGCAGTCCGATTATGGGTGCGGCTAATGAAAAACTGTTTTTT CVSSPIMGAANEKLFF
TRBD2 TRBJ2-5 few TRBV5-3 TGTGCCAGCAGCTTCTCTCCTAGCGGGGGAGGGACCCAGTACTTC CASSFSPSGGGTQYF
. TRBJ2-1 . TRBV6-5 TGTGCCAGCAGTTACTCGAGGGGGTATGAGCAGTTCTTC CASSYSRGYEQFF
. TRBJ1-3 . TRBV5-3 TGTGCCAGCAGCTTGGAGAGGCCGGGGCCAGGAAGCACCATATATTTT CASSLERPGPGSTIYF
. TRBJ2-6 few TRBV4-1 TGCGCCAGCAGCCAACTTGAGGGGGTTCCTGGGGCCAACGTCCTGACTTTC CASSQLEGVPGANVLTF
. TRBJ2-3 many TRBV20-1 TGCAGTGCTAGATACCTATCATTGGCGCAGTATTTT CSARYLSLAQYF
. TRBJ1-2 few TRBV28 TGTGCCAGCAGTGGTCCTCCAGAGAGTCTAAACTATGGCTACACCTTC CASSGPPESLNYGYTF
. TRBJ2-3 . TRBV27 TGTGCCAGCAGTACCGAGACCCACAATACGCAGTATTTT CASSTETHNTQYF
. TRBJ1-3 many TRBV4-1 TGCGCCAGCAGCCAAGGTACACAGGTCATCGGGGACACCATATATTTT CASSQGTQVIGDTIYF
. TRBJ1-2 many TRBV7-9 TGTGCCAGCAGCTTAGACGGGACATCTTCCTTC CASSLDGTSSF
TRBD1 TRBJ1-1 many TRBV2 TGTGCCAGCAGGGGACAGGGGGCTGAAGCTTTCTTT CASRGQGAEAFF
. TRBJ2-3 many TRBV7-2 TGTGCCAGCAGCTTAGACCCAGGGGCAGATACGCAGTATTTT CASSLDPGADTQYF
TRBD2 TRBJ2-7 . TRBV30 TGTGCCTGGAGTGGCGGGGGGGTTTACGAGCAGTACTTC CAWSGGGVYEQYF
TRBD2 TRBJ2-5 . TRBV19 TGTGCCAGTAGTATGGTCAGCGGGGGGGACCAAGAGACCCAGTACTTC CASSMVSGGDQETQYF
. TRBJ2-7 many TRBV29-1 TGCAGCGTCGGGGGACCTAGCTCCTACGAGCAGTACTTC CSVGGPSSYEQYF
. TRBJ1-3 . TRBV19 TGTGCCAGTAGTATTACGGACTTCTCTGGAAACACCATATATTTT CASSITDFSGNTIYF
. TRBJ1-6 . TRBV4-3 TGCGCCAGCAGCCAAGAATCGGGGTTATTGATGCATTCACCCCTCCACTTT CASSQESGLLMHSPLHF
TRBD1 TRBJ2-7 . TRBV20-1 TGCAGTGCTAGGGGCCGGGACAGAGTCCCCTACGAGCAGTACTTC CSARGRDRVPYEQYF